This entry lists 30 T cell receptor beta chains sequenced from one sample in a study of radiation and T cells in renal cell carcinoma (dated by TCRdb to the early 2020s). The label giving this sample's time point can be read as: blood 4 weeks post-SBRT, at nephrectomy. Reading the label with the study, this specimen's treatment or condition is: 15 Gy SBRT to primary tumor, nephrectomy 4 weeks later. Library creation used the immunoSEQ multiplex PCR assay. The table comes from immuneACCESS by way of TCRdb, which keeps in-frame sequences with V and J called. Part of the clones is missing from these tables; in studies checked, under half for an unresolved V gene and the rest for unknown reasons. The sample table records fewer than 200,000 clones; about 85% of these occur just once. The leading ten clones occupy 10% to 12% of the sample. Here the sequenced sample was blood, taken from a patient whose treatment included radiotherapy and nephrectomy. The receptor source for this set is a woman between 45 and 65 years old with renal cell carcinoma.

The chain carries TRBV15 and TRBJ2-1, with TRBD1 matching over 9 bases. Trimming cost V 4 bases and J 4 bases; bases outside gene matches: 20. This CDR3 has 20 amino acids. Per germline, CDR1 LNHNV and CDR2 YYDKDF (reference sequence). The CDR3 loop reads CATSNGQGSSNVGLYNEQFF. The DNA for the CDR3 is TGTGCCACCAGCAACGGACAGGGGAGCAGCAACGTTGGCCTTTACAATGAGCAGTTCTTC.

V and J are TRBV6-5 and TRBJ1-2; D might be TRBD1 (5 bases). The CDR3 covers 13 residues. Between the trimmed V and J ends, which lost 6 bases and 4 bases, there was a span of 12 bases. Germline V gene data show CDR1 as MNHEY and CDR2 as SVGAGI. In DNA form, the CDR3 reads TGTGCCAGCAGCCCAGGGTATATCTATGGCTACACCTTC. Translated: CASSPGYIYGYTF.

The rearrangement uses TRBV14 and TRBJ1-2; 9 bases line up with TRBD1. The CDR3 runs to 18 residues. J gave up 2 bases and V 6 bases, and 16 bases lay outside the gene matches. Germline CDR1 and CDR2: SGHDN and FVKESK. For the CDR3, the DNA is TGTGCCAGCAGTAACAGGGGGCGCGGTGAAGGGTTCAACTATGGCTACACCTTC. Protein product: CASSNRGRGEGFNYGYTF. The entire variable domain, with the rest obtained from reference TRBV14 and TRBJ1-2, is as follows: EAGVTQFPSHSVIEKGQTVTLRCDPISGHDNLYWYRRVMGKEIKFLLHFVKESKQDESGMPNNRFLAERTGGTYSTLKVQPAELEDSGVYFCASSNRGRGEGFNYGYTFGSGTRLTVV.

This chain connects TRBV18 to TRBJ2-3; D call uncertain. The ends were cut back, 5 bases at V and 3 bases at J, with 12 bases in the middle. From germline, CDR1 is KGHSH and CDR2 LQKENI. The CDR3 runs to 14 residues. This chain's CDR3 is CASSTRSGTDTQYF. The CDR3 DNA follows: TGTGCCAGCTCAACCCGTTCCGGGACAGATACGCAGTATTTT.

V usage is TRBV5-4 and J usage is TRBJ2-3, with TRBD2 matching 8 bases. Germline-derived CDR1 and CDR2 are SGHNT and YYREEE (reference sequence). CDR3 length equals 16 residues. Trimming at V came to 4 bases and at J to 2 bases, leaving 9 bases not matched to a gene. The CDR3 nucleotides read TGTGCCAGCAGCGTGATGGGCGGGGGGAACACAGATACGCAGTATTTT. This codes for CASSVMGGGNTDTQYF.

The chain has TRBV19 and TRBJ1-2; perhaps TRBD1 as D (5 bases). The V gene's germline CDR1 is LNHDA and CDR2 SQIVND (reference sequence). With 4 bases removed from V and 8 bases from J, the gap between germline ends came to 17 bases. The CDR3 contains 14 residues. The CDR3 DNA is TGTGCCAGTAGTAGGGAGCGTGGGGGTGGCGGCTACACCTTC. Translation gives CASSRERGGGGYTF.

This chain connects TRBV18 to TRBJ1-2; D gene unclear. The CDR3 is made up of 16 amino acids. Per germline, CDR1 KGHSH and CDR2 LQKENI. The V end lost 0 bases, the J end lost 3 bases, and 14 bases lay between the germline ends. The CDR3: CASSPPLYQDHYGYTF. The CDR3 DNA is TGTGCCAGCTCACCACCTCTCTACCAGGATCACTATGGCTACACCTTC. Filled out from reference TRBV18 and TRBJ1-2, the complete variable domain reads NAGVMQNPRHLVRRRGQEARLRCSPMKGHSHVYWYRQLPEEGLKFMVYLQKENIIDESGMPKERFSAEFPKEGPSILRIQQVVRGDSAAYFCASSPPLYQDHYGYTFGSGTRLTVV.

The V and J genes are TRBV6-1 and TRBJ1-1; D perhaps matches TRBD1 (6 bases). Trimming left V 2 bases short and J 5 bases short, with 21 bases between. The CDR3 is 17 amino acids. Germline V gene lookup returns CDR1 MNHNS and CDR2 SASEGT. The CDR3: CASSEFGGPGSRTEAFF. The CDR3 DNA is TGTGCCAGCAGTGAATTCGGGGGGCCAGGCTCTCGGACTGAAGCTTTCTTT.

In DNA form, the CDR3 reads TGTGCCAGCAGCTCAACGGACAGTTCCTACGAGCAGTACTTC. Its translation is CASSSTDSSYEQYF. The genes are TRBV7-2 and TRBJ2-7; D may be TRBD1 (6 bases). Trimming took off 4 bases at V and 1 base at J, with 11 bases between the two ends. This CDR3 comprises 14 residues. Per the germline V gene, CDR1 is SGHTA and CDR2 is FQGNSA.

CDR3 sequence: CASSFSWGAPHGYTF. CDR3 nucleotide sequence: TGTGCCAGCAGCTTCTCTTGGGGGGCTCCGCATGGCTACACCTTC. This sequence joins TRBV7-9 and TRBJ1-2; maybe TRBD1 (6 bases). V lost 3 bases and J lost 6, with 17 bases in between. The germline V gene encodes CDR1 SEHNR and CDR2 FQNEAQ (reference sequence). This CDR3 is built from 15 residues.

V is TRBV7-3 and J is TRBJ1-1, with D maybe TRBD1 (6 bases). This CDR3 has 15 amino acids. Germline values: CDR1 SGHTA, CDR2 FQGTGA. Trimming left V 5 bases short and J 0 bases short, with 13 bases between. The CDR3 coding sequence is TGTGCCAGCAGCCTAGAGGGGGACATGAACACTGAAGCTTTCTTT. Translating gives CASSLEGDMNTEAFF.

V is TRBV7-9 and J is TRBJ2-1, with a weak D call TRBD1 (6 bases). Trimming pared 10 bases from V and 0 bases from J, leaving 16 bases between. This CDR3 spans 15 amino acids. Per the germline V gene, CDR1 is SEHNR and CDR2 is FQNEAQ (reference sequence). The chain's CDR3 is CANVVGTSSYNEQFF. The CDR3, as DNA: TGTGCCAACGTCGTAGGGACATCCTCCTACAATGAGCAGTTCTTC.

The chain employs TRBV4-2 and TRBJ2-5; TRBD2 matches 10 bases. Germline assignment: CDR1 LGHNA and CDR2 YNFKEQ. The V gene end was trimmed by 0 bases and the J gene end by 4 bases; junction bases not matched to a gene: 8. CDR3 length: 17 residues. The CDR3 DNA reads TGTGCCAGCAGCCAAGAAAGCGGGGGGGACTTCGGAGAGACCCAGTACTTC. It translates to CASSQESGGDFGETQYF.

The chain joins TRBV7-2 to TRBJ1-5, with 7 bases aligning to TRBD1. Germline V lookup: CDR1 SGHTA, CDR2 FQGNSA. This CDR3 contains 14 residues. With 4 bases clipped from V and 4 bases from J, the junction kept 4 bases outside the gene matches. In DNA, the CDR3 is TGTGCCAGCAGCTATACAGGGGATAATCAGCCCCAGCATTTT. This gives the protein CASSYTGDNQPQHF.

The chain is built from TRBV7-2 and TRBJ1-1, with TRBD1 matching over 7 bases. The CDR3 spans 11 residues. Trimming at V came to 3 bases and at J to 8 bases, leaving 0 bases not matched to a gene. Germline V CDR1 and CDR2: SGHTA, FQGNSA. Here the CDR3 reads CASSLTGEAFF. The CDR3 DNA is TGTGCCAGCAGCTTGACAGGGGAAGCTTTCTTT. Complete variable domain (other parts from reference TRBV7-2 and TRBJ1-1): GAGVSQSPSNKVTEKGKDVELRCDPISGHTALYWYRQSLGQGLEFLIYFQGNSAPDKSGLPSDRFSAERTGGSVSTLTIQRTQQEDSAVYLCASSLTGEAFFGQGTRLTVV.

V usage is TRBV19 and J usage is TRBJ2-1; 8 bases align to TRBD2. The V segment lost 4 bases and the J segment 9 bases; nucleotides outside the gene matches: 11. Looked up from germline, CDR1 is LNHDA and CDR2 is SQIVND (reference sequence). The CDR3 has 15 amino acids. CDR3 amino acids: CASSSSPGGEGEQFF. CDR3 nucleotide sequence: TGTGCCAGTAGTAGCTCCCCGGGAGGGGAGGGTGAGCAGTTCTTC.

In its sample, this clone was seen once. This sequence joins TRBV29-1 and TRBJ1-1; D is undetermined. This CDR3 spans 12 amino acids. V was trimmed by 7 bases and J by 10 bases, leaving 19 bases between them. Germline lookup yields CDR1 SQVTM and CDR2 ANQGSEA. Here the CDR3 DNA reads TGCAGCGCCGGCGGGCAGCGAATGGGAGCTTTCTTT. Its translation: CSAGGQRMGAFF.

V usage is TRBV5-1 and J usage is TRBJ1-2; perhaps TRBD1 as D (5 bases). This CDR3 is 15 amino acids long. Germline CDR1 is SGHRS and CDR2 is YFSETQ. Trimming stripped 3 bases from V and 8 bases from J, with 20 bases between. In DNA, the CDR3 is TGCGCCAGCAGCTCCTCTGGGGGGGACTACGGAGGCTACACCTTC. Translation gives CASSSSGGDYGGYTF. Together with reference TRBV5-1 and TRBJ1-2, the CDR3 gives the full variable domain: KAGVTQTPRYLIKTRGQQVTLSCSPISGHRSVSWYQQTPGQGLQFLFEYFSETQRNKGNFPGRFSGRQFSNSRSEMNVSTLELGDSALYLCASSSSGGDYGGYTFGSGTRLTVV.

The CDR3 nucleotides are TGTGCCAGCAGCCCTGAAGGACGGGGAACTGAAGCTTTCTTT. This gives the protein CASSPEGRGTEAFF. V and J are TRBV2 and TRBJ1-1, with unresolved D. This CDR3 has 14 amino acids. Trimming cost V 6 bases and J 5 bases, with 16 bases left between them. Germline loops: CDR1 SNHLY, CDR2 FYNNEI.

This clone was detected once. The V gene is TRBV19, the J gene TRBJ2-1, with 7 bases matching TRBD2. J was trimmed by 4 bases and V by 5 bases; bases with no gene match: 8. The CDR3 contains 15 residues. Germline CDR1 is LNHDA and CDR2 is SQIVND (reference sequence). CDR3 bases: TGTGCCAGTAGTCCAAGACGGGGGGTATACAATGAGCAGTTCTTC. This gives the protein CASSPRRGVYNEQFF.

The CDR3, as DNA: TGTGCCAGCATAAGGCTTCCCAACACCGGGGAGCTGTTTTTT. Encoded protein: CASIRLPNTGELFF. The chain combines TRBV6-6 with TRBJ2-2; D not certain. This CDR3 has 14 residues. Trimming removed 7 bases at V and 2 bases at J, with 11 bases between. Germline V gene data show CDR1 as MNHNY and CDR2 as SVGAGI (reference sequence).

The chain uses TRBV4-3 and TRBJ2-1; the match to TRBD2 covers 11 bases. CDR1 LGHNA and CDR2 YSLEER come from the germline V gene. The CDR3 is 20 residues long. V shed 1 base and J 0 bases; nucleotides not matched to a gene: 11. The CDR3, as DNA: TGCGCCAGCAGCCAAGCAATTACTAGCGGGGGTTTGAGCTCCTACAATGAGCAGTTCTTC. This translates into CASSQAITSGGLSSYNEQFF.

The chain is built from TRBV19 and TRBJ1-4, with 9 bases that match TRBD1. CDR3 length equals 12 residues. Germline trimming cut 10 bases from V and 8 bases from J; bases unmatched to any gene: 5. Germline V gene data show CDR1 as LNHDA and CDR2 as SQIVND (reference sequence). The CDR3 sequence is CATQGAEEKLFF. CDR3 coding DNA: TGTGCCACACAGGGGGCTGAGGAAAAACTGTTTTTT.

The V gene is TRBV29-1, the J gene TRBJ1-5, with D uncertain. Trimming left V 5 bases short and J 8 bases short, with 16 bases between. Per germline, CDR1 SQVTM and CDR2 ANQGSEA. This CDR3 has 13 amino acids. The CDR3 bases are TGCAGCGTTACTCTGAGGGTTGGTGAGCCCCAGCATTTT. This codes for CSVTLRVGEPQHF.

The chain combines TRBV9 with TRBJ2-7, with 7 bases fitting TRBD2. The CDR3 is made up of 14 amino acids. V lost 4 bases, J lost 6 bases, and 10 bases stayed unmatched. The germline gives CDR1 SGDLS, CDR2 YYNGEE. In DNA, the CDR3 is TGTGCCAGCAGCCCTAGGGAGGGGAGGAGCGAGCAGTACTTC. The encoded protein is CASSPREGRSEQYF.

Details on this clone: The same CDR3 arises from other DNA sequences in this sample as well. This sequence joins TRBV9 and TRBJ2-1; a possible D gene is TRBD1 (6 bases). The CDR3 loop spans 15 amino acids. V was cut by 0 bases and J by 3 bases, with 10 bases left in between. Germline CDR1 is SGDLS and CDR2 is YYNGEE. DNA of the CDR3: TGTGCCAGCAGCGTAGCTACGGGACACTACAATGAGCAGTTCTTC. It encodes CASSVATGHYNEQFF.

This chain connects TRBV18 to TRBJ2-7; D is unresolved. Per the germline V gene, CDR1 is KGHSH and CDR2 is LQKENI. This CDR3 has 13 residues. Trimming left V 0 bases short and J 7 bases short, with 10 bases between. CDR3 DNA: TGTGCCAGCTCACCACCGGTGCTCCGGGAGCAGTACTTC. Translated: CASSPPVLREQYF.

The chain joins TRBV21-1 to TRBJ2-3; the table's D gene call, TRBD2, was not cross checked with the DNA. TRBV21-1 is a listed pseudogene. The CDR3 contains 15 residues. DNA of the CDR3: TGTGCCAGCAGCAAGGCCGGGAGTCAGTTAGATACGCAGTATTTT. Translated, it gives CASSKAGSQLDTQYF.

V and J are TRBV19 and TRBJ2-7; a weak D match, TRBD1 (6 bases). Germline V gene lookup returns CDR1 LNHDA and CDR2 SQIVND (reference sequence). There are 14 residues in the CDR3. V was trimmed by 3 bases and J by 0 bases, leaving 9 bases between them. CDR3 in amino acids: CASSMQGGSYEQYF. The CDR3 DNA reads TGTGCCAGTAGTATGCAAGGGGGCTCCTACGAGCAGTACTTC.

The chain has TRBV19 and TRBJ1-4; D remains unclear. Germline values: CDR1 LNHDA, CDR2 SQIVND (reference sequence). The germline V and J ends were trimmed by 1 base and 10 bases, with 4 bases remaining between them. This CDR3 spans 11 amino acids. CDR3 sequence reads: CASSIVGKLFF. DNA of the CDR3: TGTGCCAGTAGTATAGTCGGAAAACTGTTTTTT.